The 18 T cell receptor beta chains below were found in one sample sequenced in a study of shared clonotypes between healthy human individuals. The protocol was immunoSEQ multiplex PCR, while the TCRdb copy is restricted to in-frame clones and leaves out a portion. Here the sample spans 400,000 or so clones, about 96% being singletons. The sample was memory CD8+ T cells sorted from blood. Subset of the sample: CD45RO+ cells pooled with CCR7-negative TemRA cells. The receptors originated from a man aged 30 to 45 in good health.

This clone was picked up one time. J is TRBJ1-1 and V is TRBV7-8; D possibly corresponds to TRBD1 (5 bases). V was trimmed by 2 bases and J by 7 bases, leaving 17 bases between them. Germline lookup yields CDR1 SGHVS and CDR2 FQNEAQ. The CDR3 runs to 15 residues. The CDR3 spells CASSLRSLGDGEAFF. CDR3 DNA sequence: TGTGCCAGCAGCTTAAGGAGCTTAGGGGACGGTGAAGCTTTCTTT.

This chain connects TRBV27 to TRBJ1-1, with no clear D. There are 14 residues in the CDR3. Trimming left V 3 bases short and J 0 bases short, with 8 bases between. Germline V lookup: CDR1 MNHEY, CDR2 SMNVEV (reference sequence). For the CDR3, the DNA is TGTGCCAGCAGTTTCCGGGGAATGAACACTGAAGCTTTCTTT. As protein: CASSFRGMNTEAFF.

This chain connects TRBV7-9 to TRBJ1-2; TRBD1 might be the D (6 bases). The CDR3 totals 15 residues. V lost 5 bases and J lost 5, with 18 bases in between. Per germline, CDR1 SEHNR and CDR2 FQNEAQ (reference sequence). CDR3 sequence (DNA): TGTGCCAGCAGCCCTAGGGTGTCAGGGGTTTATGGCTACACCTTC. Translated, it gives CASSPRVSGVYGYTF.

V usage is TRBV9 and J usage is TRBJ2-2, with D possibly being TRBD2 (5 bases). The CDR3 is made up of 14 amino acids. Trimming shortened V by 2 bases and J by 4 bases, and 9 bases separated the two germline ends. The germline V gene encodes CDR1 SGDLS and CDR2 YYNGEE. CDR3 in amino acids: CASSVGVATGELFF. The CDR3 DNA is TGTGCCAGCAGCGTCGGGGTGGCCACCGGGGAGCTGTTTTTT.

The chain links TRBV7-9 to TRBJ2-1; TRBD2 aligns across 12 bases. The trim removed 5 bases at V and 8 bases at J, leaving 7 bases unmatched. This CDR3 has 15 residues. Germline V lookup: CDR1 SEHNR, CDR2 FQNEAQ (reference sequence). The CDR3 sequence is CASSLPTSGSDEQFF. The CDR3 DNA sequence: TGTGCCAGCAGCCTTCCGACTAGCGGGAGCGATGAGCAGTTCTTC.

The rearrangement links TRBV7-2 to TRBJ2-1; D is perhaps TRBD2 (6 bases). The CDR3 spans 15 residues. Germline V gene lookup returns CDR1 SGHTA and CDR2 FQGNSA. Trimming removed 2 bases at V and 6 bases at J, with 14 bases between. The DNA of the CDR3 is TGTGCCAGCAGCTTAAGTCTAGCGCGGGGCAATGAGCAGTTCTTC. It encodes CASSLSLARGNEQFF.

This clone was seen only once. Germline and junction disagree at one end, which may indicate a read error. The chain joins TRBV7-6 to TRBJ2-3; TRBD2 matches 9 bases. This CDR3 has 15 residues. CDR1 and CDR2 (germline): SGHVS, FNYEAQ. The DNA of the CDR3 is TGTGCCAGCAGCCTAGCGGGACTTAGCACAGATACGCAGTATTTT. Translating gives CASSLAGLSTDTQYF.

The chain recombines TRBV25-1 with TRBJ2-1, with D possibly TRBD1 on 6 matching bases. Trimming took 5 bases from V and 2 from J, leaving 13 bases between them. The CDR3 contains 15 residues. Looked up from germline, CDR1 is MGHDK and CDR2 is SYGVNS. The CDR3 loop is CASSSDSLAYNEQFF. The CDR3 bases are TGTGCCAGCAGTTCGGACAGCCTGGCCTACAATGAGCAGTTCTTC. The full variable domain, its missing parts supplied by reference TRBV25-1 and TRBJ2-1, is EADIYQTPRYLVIGTGKKITLECSQTMGHDKMYWYQQDPGMELHLIHYSYGVNSTEKGDLSSESTVSRIRTEHFPLTLESARPSHTSQYLCASSSDSLAYNEQFFGPGTRLTVL.

The rearrangement joins TRBV5-1 to TRBJ2-5, with TRBD1 matching over 7 bases. Trimming at V came to 0 bases and at J to 12 bases, leaving 2 bases not matched to a gene. This CDR3 is 11 amino acids long. CDR1 and CDR2 from the germline V gene are SGHRS and YFSETQ. Here the CDR3 DNA reads TGCGCCAGCAGCTTGGGTGACAGGGAGTACTTC. This sequence encodes CASSLGDREYF. Drawing the rest from reference TRBV5-1 and TRBJ2-5, the complete variable domain is KAGVTQTPRYLIKTRGQQVTLSCSPISGHRSVSWYQQTPGQGLQFLFEYFSETQRNKGNFPGRFSGRQFSNSRSEMNVSTLELGDSALYLCASSLGDREYFGPGTRLLVL.

V gene TRBV27 combines with J gene TRBJ2-5; TRBD2 matches 7 bases. Germline CDR1 is MNHEY and CDR2 is SMNVEV (reference sequence). V was pared by 6 bases and J by 2 bases, with 9 bases of the junction left unmatched. The CDR3 extends over 15 amino acids. CDR3 residues: CASSLTSIQQETQYF. CDR3 coding DNA: TGTGCCAGCAGCCTGACTAGCATCCAGCAAGAGACCCAGTACTTC.

The gene calls are TRBV20-1 and TRBJ2-1; D gene ambiguous. There are 11 residues in the CDR3. From germline, CDR1 is DFQATT and CDR2 SNEGSKA (reference sequence). V was cut by 2 bases and J by 10 bases, with 9 bases left in between. CDR3 DNA sequence: TGCAGTGCTAGACTGTTTGGGGAGCAGTTCTTC. Encoded protein: CSARLFGEQFF.

The chain combines TRBV5-1 with TRBJ2-2; D may be TRBD1 (6 bases). Looked up from germline, CDR1 is SGHRS and CDR2 is YFSETQ. The V end was cut by 2 bases, the J end by 1 base, with 9 bases between. CDR3 length: 15 amino acids. The CDR3 sequence is CASSFLGQNTGELFF. The CDR3 coding sequence is TGCGCCAGCAGCTTCCTGGGACAGAACACCGGGGAGCTGTTTTTT.

This chain links TRBV28 with TRBJ1-5; the D is unclear. The V end lost 0 bases, the J end lost 5 bases, and 8 bases lay between the germline ends. The CDR3 loop spans 14 amino acids. CDR1 and CDR2 from the germline V gene are MDHEN and SYDVKM. This chain's CDR3 is CASSLWQEDQPQHF. CDR3 sequence (DNA): TGTGCCAGCAGTTTATGGCAGGAGGATCAGCCCCAGCATTTT.

This chain uses TRBV6-5 with TRBJ1-2, with 9 bases fitting TRBD1. The CDR3 is 15 amino acids. Germline trimming cut 5 bases from V and 0 bases from J; bases unmatched to any gene: 4. Germline CDR1 is MNHEY and CDR2 is SVGAGI. The CDR3 DNA reads as TGTGCCAGCAGTCCATGGACAGGGGCTAACTATGGCTACACCTTC. Its translation is CASSPWTGANYGYTF.

V usage is TRBV5-3 and J usage is TRBJ2-5; 9 bases fit TRBD2. TRBV5-3 is filed as an ORF, its function uncertain. The V segment lost 2 bases and the J segment 5 bases; nucleotides outside the gene matches: 13. The CDR3 has 17 residues. The DNA for the CDR3 is TGTGCCAGAAGCTTATCCCCGTTAGCGGGAGCTGATGAGACCCAGTACTTC. Translating gives CARSLSPLAGADETQYF.

CDR3 protein: CASSRIAGETSEQYF. CDR3 coding DNA: TGTGCCAGCAGCCGGATAGCGGGAGAAACGAGCGAGCAGTACTTC. The chain recombines TRBV4-2 with TRBJ2-7, with 9 bases identical to TRBD2. J gave up 6 bases and V 4 bases, and 10 bases lay outside the gene matches. The CDR3 runs 15 residues. Germline V lookup: CDR1 LGHNA, CDR2 YNFKEQ.

Concerning this clone: Other nucleotide sequences from this sample produce the same CDR3. CDR3 sequence (DNA): TGTGCCAGTAGTAGGGGGACCAATCAGCCCCAGCATTTT. As protein: CASSRGTNQPQHF. This chain connects TRBV19 to TRBJ1-5; possibly TRBD1 for D (5 bases). The CDR3 totals 13 residues. Germline lookup yields CDR1 LNHDA and CDR2 SQIVND (reference sequence). The V and J ends lost 4 bases and 3 bases respectively, with 7 bases between them.

This chain links TRBV18 with TRBJ2-7; perhaps TRBD2 as D (6 bases). Trimming left V 3 bases short and J 4 bases short, with 16 bases between. The germline V gene has CDR1 KGHSH and CDR2 LQKENI. The CDR3 is 15 residues long. CDR3 loop: CASSPKGLGFYEQYF. The CDR3 nucleotides are TGTGCCAGCTCACCTAAGGGACTGGGCTTTTACGAGCAGTACTTC.